Listed below are T cell receptor beta chains from one sample, sequenced in a study of blood T cell repertoires in COVID-19. Clones were read by immunoSEQ multiplex PCR, and TCRdb kept only the in-frame ones, dropping some. The sample includes 250,000 or so clones, about 84% seen only once; the top ten take roughly an eighth. Sequenced input: peripheral blood. These receptors were taken from a man older than 75 with acute or convalescent COVID-19. CDR3s include the opening cysteine and the closing phenylalanine or tryptophan. D genes are given only for firm matches. Expanded clones are given a class, and other clones once, few, many or no size at all.

size: NA
D: NA
V: TRBV2
J: TRBJ1-4
CDR3: CASRLLLNEKLFF
DNA: TGTGCCAGCAGGTTACTGCTTAATGAAAAACTGTTTTTT

size: NA
D: NA
V: TRBV5-1
J: TRBJ1-1
CDR3: CASSLGSRRVGTEAFF
DNA: TGCGCCAGCAGCTTGGGTTCGCGGAGGGTGGGGACTGAAGCTTTCTTT

size: NA
D: TRBD2
V: TRBV4-2
J: TRBJ2-7
CDR3: CASSQDFASGGADEQYF
DNA: TGTGCCAGCAGCCAAGATTTTGCTAGCGGGGGGGCTGACGAGCAGTACTTC

size: few
D: TRBD1
V: TRBV2
J: TRBJ1-2
CDR3: CASSETGGRGYTF
DNA: TGTGCCAGCAGCGAGACAGGGGGCCGCGGCTACACCTTC

size: NA
D: TRBD1
V: TRBV6-5
J: TRBJ1-2
CDR3: CATRQGNYGYTF
DNA: TGTGCCACCCGACAGGGCAACTATGGCTACACCTTC

size: NA
D: NA
V: TRBV10-3
J: TRBJ1-5
CDR3: CAIESQQPQHF
DNA: TGTGCCATCGAAAGCCAACAGCCCCAGCATTTT

size: few
D: TRBD1
V: TRBV29-1
J: TRBJ1-1
CDR3: CSGNRGMTEAFF
DNA: TGCAGCGGGAACAGGGGGATGACTGAAGCTTTCTTT

size: NA
D: TRBD1
V: TRBV5-1
J: TRBJ2-7
CDR3: CASSLAGTVAVYEQYF
DNA: TGCGCCAGCAGCTTGGCCGGGACAGTCGCAGTCTACGAGCAGTACTTC

size: NA
D: TRBD2
V: TRBV28
J: TRBJ2-3
CDR3: CACSGSPDTQYF
DNA: TGTGCCTGTAGCGGGAGCCCAGATACGCAGTATTTT

size: NA
D: TRBD1
V: TRBV11-3
J: TRBJ2-1
CDR3: CASSTGQVSYNEQFF
DNA: TGTGCCAGCAGCACGGGACAGGTCTCCTACAATGAGCAGTTCTTC

size: NA
D: TRBD1
V: TRBV28
J: TRBJ2-2
CDR3: CASKRTGTGNTGELFF
DNA: TGTGCCAGCAAGCGAACCGGGACAGGGAACACCGGGGAGCTGTTTTTT

size: NA
D: TRBD1
V: TRBV28
J: TRBJ1-2
CDR3: CASSPTGVPWYGYTF
DNA: TGTGCCAGCAGCCCAACAGGGGTCCCTTGGTATGGCTACACCTTC

size: NA
D: NA
V: TRBV6-5
J: TRBJ2-2
CDR3: CASSYAGLTAPGELFF
DNA: TGTGCCAGCAGTTACGCGGGACTTACTGCACCCGGGGAGCTGTTTTTT

size: NA
D: TRBD2
V: TRBV29-1
J: TRBJ2-7
CDR3: CSVGEGPYEQYF
DNA: TGCAGCGTTGGGGAGGGTCCCTACGAGCAGTACTTC

size: NA
D: NA
V: TRBV19
J: TRBJ1-1
CDR3: CASRVSGAGDTEAFF
DNA: TGTGCCAGTAGGGTATCAGGGGCTGGGGACACTGAAGCTTTCTTT

size: NA
D: TRBD2
V: TRBV5-4
J: TRBJ2-1
CDR3: CASSRSGGQAYNEQFF
DNA: TGTGCCAGCAGCCGATCGGGGGGTCAGGCCTACAATGAGCAGTTCTTC

size: NA
D: NA
V: TRBV5-4
J: TRBJ2-7
CDR3: CASSSHRELYEQYF
DNA: TGTGCCAGCAGCTCGCACAGGGAACTTTACGAGCAGTACTTC

size: NA
D: NA
V: TRBV5-5
J: TRBJ1-1
CDR3: CASSFQPLRNTEAFF
DNA: TGTGCCAGCAGCTTTCAACCCTTGAGAAACACTGAAGCTTTCTTT

size: NA
D: NA
V: TRBV9
J: TRBJ1-5
CDR3: CASSVSGTGNQPQHF
DNA: TGTGCCAGCAGCGTCAGCGGGACGGGCAATCAGCCCCAGCATTTT

size: once
D: TRBD1
V: TRBV10-3
J: TRBJ1-1
CDR3: CAIGQGPTEAFF
DNA: TGTGCCATCGGACAGGGCCCCACTGAAGCTTTCTTT

size: NA
D: NA
V: TRBV2
J: TRBJ2-4
CDR3: CASSEVGSAESKNIQYF
DNA: TGTGCCAGCAGTGAAGTCGGGTCCGCGGAGTCCAAAAACATTCAGTACTTC

size: NA
D: NA
V: TRBV5-5
J: TRBJ1-2
CDR3: CASSLAPGGKGGYTF
DNA: TGTGCCAGCAGCTTGGCCCCGGGAGGAAAGGGTGGCTACACCTTC

size: few
D: NA
V: TRBV27
J: TRBJ1-5
CDR3: CASSLSGPDSQEPQHF
DNA: TGTGCCAGCAGTTTATCGGGGCCGGACAGTCAGGAGCCCCAGCATTTT

size: NA
D: NA
V: TRBV4-3
J: TRBJ2-7
CDR3: CASSRTRAGGSGEQYF
DNA: TGCGCCAGCAGTCGTACCCGAGCAGGGGGGTCGGGCGAGCAGTACTTC

size: NA
D: NA
V: TRBV9
J: TRBJ2-7
CDR3: CASSVASGGYEQYF
DNA: TGTGCCAGCAGCGTAGCGTCCGGGGGCTACGAGCAGTACTTC

size: NA
D: NA
V: TRBV28
J: TRBJ2-1
CDR3: CASSSGTRYEQFF
DNA: TGTGCCAGCAGTTCGGGGACTCGTTATGAGCAGTTCTTC

size: few
D: NA
V: TRBV10-3
J: TRBJ2-2
CDR3: CAISESFANTGELFF
DNA: TGTGCCATCAGTGAGTCCTTCGCGAACACCGGGGAGCTGTTTTTT

size: NA
D: TRBD1
V: TRBV3-1/TRBV3-2
J: TRBJ1-2
CDR3: CASSRDSDYGYTF
DNA: TGTGCCAGCAGCCGGGACAGCGACTATGGCTACACCTTC

size: NA
D: NA
V: TRBV28
J: TRBJ2-7
CDR3: CASSYGTYEQYF
DNA: TGTGCCAGCAGTTATGGGACATACGAGCAGTACTTC

size: NA
D: TRBD1
V: TRBV2
J: TRBJ2-6
CDR3: CASSEPPGTGASGANVLTF
DNA: TGTGCCAGCAGTGAACCTCCCGGGACAGGGGCTTCTGGGGCCAACGTCCTGACTTTC

size: NA
D: NA
V: TRBV19
J: TRBJ1-3
CDR3: CASSIRGYTIYF
DNA: TGTGCCAGTAGTATACGGGGATACACCATATATTTT

size: NA
D: TRBD2
V: TRBV6-6
J: TRBJ2-1
CDR3: CASSSRGQPRLAGYNEQFF
DNA: TGTGCCAGCAGCTCTAGGGGACAGCCAAGACTAGCGGGTTACAATGAGCAGTTCTTC

size: NA
D: TRBD2
V: TRBV18
J: TRBJ2-5
CDR3: CASSPTSGEETQYF
DNA: TGTGCCAGCTCACCGACTAGCGGGGAAGAGACCCAGTACTTC

size: NA
D: NA
V: TRBV27
J: TRBJ1-5
CDR3: CASKLEMGSNQPQHF
DNA: TGTGCCAGCAAATTGGAGATGGGTAGCAATCAGCCCCAGCATTTT

size: NA
D: NA
V: TRBV7-9
J: TRBJ1-5
CDR3: CASSQAGVHQPQHF
DNA: TGTGCCAGCAGCCAGGCCGGGGTTCATCAGCCCCAGCATTTT

size: once
D: TRBD1
V: TRBV3-1/TRBV3-2
J: TRBJ1-2
CDR3: CASSLQGQGDGYTF
DNA: TGTGCCAGCAGCCTTCAAGGACAGGGGGATGGCTACACCTTC

size: NA
D: TRBD2
V: TRBV5-5
J: TRBJ2-1
CDR3: CASSLGGIAGGVNEQFF
DNA: TGTGCCAGCAGCTTGGGGGGCATAGCGGGAGGGGTCAATGAGCAGTTCTTC

size: NA
D: NA
V: TRBV6-5
J: TRBJ2-7
CDR3: CASSYKPHQGEQYF
DNA: TGTGCCAGCAGTTACAAGCCCCACCAGGGCGAGCAGTACTTC

size: NA
D: NA
V: TRBV7-9
J: TRBJ1-6
CDR3: CASSEEGYNSPLHF
DNA: TGTGCCAGCAGTGAGGAGGGATATAATTCACCCCTCCACTTT

size: NA
D: TRBD1
V: TRBV19
J: TRBJ2-2
CDR3: CASSTGQGANTGELFF
DNA: TGTGCCAGTAGTACCGGACAGGGCGCGAACACCGGGGAGCTGTTTTTT

size: NA
D: NA
V: TRBV29-1
J: TRBJ2-7
CDR3: CSGKDSSYEQYF
DNA: TGCAGCGGGAAGGACAGCTCCTACGAGCAGTACTTC

size: NA
D: NA
V: TRBV6-1
J: TRBJ1-4
CDR3: CASSEDGADEKLFF
DNA: TGTGCCAGCAGTGAAGATGGGGCAGATGAAAAACTGTTTTTT

size: NA
D: NA
V: TRBV7-3
J: TRBJ2-1
CDR3: CASSSGLLQNEQFF
DNA: TGTGCCAGCAGCTCAGGACTCCTTCAGAATGAGCAGTTCTTC

size: few
D: NA
V: TRBV5-1
J: TRBJ2-5
CDR3: CASSPGLRETQYF
DNA: TGCGCCAGCAGCCCAGGACTTCGGGAGACCCAGTACTTC

size: NA
D: NA
V: TRBV9
J: TRBJ2-3
CDR3: CASSAPSGSTDTQYF
DNA: TGTGCCAGCAGCGCCCCTTCAGGGAGCACAGATACGCAGTATTTT

size: NA
D: TRBD2
V: TRBV7-3
J: TRBJ2-2
CDR3: CATGAGGPGELFF
DNA: TGTGCCACCGGGGCGGGAGGGCCCGGGGAGCTGTTTTTT

size: NA
D: TRBD2
V: TRBV19
J: TRBJ2-1
CDR3: CATTAGLAAPQSSYNEQFF
DNA: TGTGCCACCACGGCCGGACTAGCGGCACCACAGAGCTCCTACAATGAGCAGTTCTTC

size: NA
D: NA
V: TRBV7-8
J: TRBJ1-6
CDR3: CASSLDRGRSPLHF
DNA: TGTGCCAGCAGCTTAGACCGGGGAAGGTCACCCCTCCACTTT

size: NA
D: TRBD2
V: TRBV7-3
J: TRBJ2-1
CDR3: CASSLGAGVTYNEQFF
DNA: TGTGCCAGCAGCCTAGGGGCGGGAGTAACCTACAATGAGCAGTTCTTC

size: NA
D: NA
V: TRBV28
J: TRBJ1-1
CDR3: CASTLNTEAFF
DNA: TGTGCCAGCACCTTGAACACTGAAGCTTTCTTT

size: NA
D: TRBD1
V: TRBV28
J: TRBJ1-1
CDR3: CASSWGTVQTEAFF
DNA: TGTGCCAGCAGTTGGGGGACAGTTCAAACTGAAGCTTTCTTT

size: NA
D: NA
V: TRBV6-5
J: TRBJ1-3
CDR3: CASSWQNTIYF
DNA: TGTGCCAGCAGCTGGCAGAACACCATATATTTT

size: NA
D: NA
V: TRBV6-2/TRBV6-3
J: TRBJ1-6
CDR3: CASSYFGSSYNSPLHF
DNA: TGTGCCAGCAGTTACTTTGGGAGCTCCTATAATTCACCCCTCCACTTT

size: once
D: TRBD1
V: TRBV7-2
J: TRBJ1-1
CDR3: CASVIQGAGTEAFF
DNA: TGTGCCAGCGTAATACAGGGGGCGGGCACTGAAGCTTTCTTT